The present T cell receptor beta chain was sequenced within a study of shared clonotypes between healthy human individuals (dated by TCRdb to 2020 to 2022). About the investigation overall: The cohort comprised a couple of women and a few men aged 18 to 49 years. For each donor, CD4 naive and CD4 memory were each run on three plates, CD8 naive on two plates, and CD8 memory on one plate. To estimate repertoire size and how much clonotype sharing occurs between individuals, the study deeply sequenced the blood TCR repertoires of about five healthy adults. To increase sequencing depth and limit assay-specific biases, different laboratories used diverse techniques to prepare libraries and sequence TCR repertoires. Between about 0.8 and 8.9 billion PBMCs per donor were obtained by leukapheresis.

Overall study outcomes, separate from this receptor: Compared with non-shared clonotypes, clonotypes shared by all four sorted-subset donors had higher generation probabilities. Sampling was restricted to blood, and TCR repertoires in tissue are likely to differ from TCR repertoires in blood. Pairwise subsampling led to the expectation that sequencing depth would affect the degree of clonotype sharing among donors. Naive subsets generally had larger estimated clonotype richness than memory subsets. Rarefaction of sorted-subset datasets indicated incomplete sequencing despite the large sequencing depth. Across four donors, approximately 5% of naive CD4, roughly 3.8% of naive CD8, about 2.3% of memory CD4, and 0.4% of memory CD8 clonotypes were shared. The genetic and exposure-history diversity represented was limited by the small number of donors.

Using the deep immunoSEQ assay, TCR CDR3 regions were amplified from genomic DNA by multiplex PCR. For each cell subset, the extracted genomic DNA was distributed evenly across all wells of several immunoSEQ 96-well plates, and each plate served as one replicate. For sorted subsets, roughly 200 ng genomic DNA, equal to tens of thousands of T cell genomes, was loaded into each replicate PCR. The purified libraries were quantified using a Qubit 3.0 fluorometer, sized with a Bioanalyzer 2100, and then quantified again using the KAPA Library Quantification kit. Every immunoSEQ 96-well plate was sequenced on a dedicated single-read 150-cycle Illumina NextSeq 550 flow cell. As for the original processing: Because the immunoSEQ output included only junctional sequences and no quality scores, the filtering could not be the same as the filtering used for full-length reads. To assign V/J genes and CDR3, sequences were annotated using PyIR, a Python wrapper for IgBLAST v1.9, with IMGT germline references. Reads were filtered out if the reads had weak V/J assignments (E-value above 1e-6), no CDR3, stop codons, out-of-frame junctions, or ambiguous translated residues. V3J clonotypes were defined as sequences sharing the same inferred V gene, J gene, and CDR3 amino acid sequence. Percentage overlap between repertoires was computed as shared unique clonotypes divided by the size of the smaller repertoire. Repertoire richness was assessed with RTK rarefaction, the Chao1 estimator, and Recon v2.1 estimates of unobserved clonotypes. OLGA was used to compute generation probabilities for all TCRbeta clonotypes that the gDNA method yielded from a few donors. Not all clones reach the TCRdb copy of this immuneACCESS table, which keeps in-frame sequences only. Checked studies attribute under half of the gap to unresolved V genes and leave the rest unexplained. The V and J calls and the clone size are those of that table, but D and trimming were determined from the DNA. Counted in this sample were roughly 2,000,000 clones; just over 90% of them appeared once. Of the sample, around 1.7% is held by the ten largest clones.

For this chain, trimming is 8 bases at the V end and 9 bases at the J end, and the number of junction bases without a gene match is 5. Reading from cysteine to phenylalanine, the CDR3 counts 13 amino acids. CDR3 DNA only is kept here, 39 bases in frame from base 1. The germline V gene sets CDR1 to SGDLS and CDR2 to YYNGEE. Concerning this clone: It lacks a known antigen. Base qualities are missing; no much larger clone stands one base away.

CD8 naive samples were obtained by positive selection for CCR7 among CD45RO-negative cells, yielding a CD45RA+CCR7+ population from which TemRA cells were excluded. Healthy HIV-negative adults with no recently reported acute infections or vaccinations were included as donors. All donors were Caucasian adults living in Nashville, Tennessee, USA. Blood was obtained by leukapheresis, after which PBMCs were separated by Ficoll-Histopaque density gradient centrifugation and cryopreserved in liquid nitrogen vapor phase. Analytical flow cytometry was used to check the purity and quantity of every magnetically sorted T cell population. Genomic DNA was isolated from each sorted fraction and quantified by UV absorbance on a Nanodrop 2000c.

The chain joins TRBV9 to TRBJ2-1, and TRBD2 aligns with 13 junction nucleotides. This sequence was found in a young man in good health. Some clones in this sample may be carry-over from other donors' samples. Sequencing used naive CD8+ T cells from PBMCs. According to the study, the label for this sample's cell subset or site signals: CD45RA+CCR7+. The sequenced DNA is TGTGCCAGTACCGGGACTAGCGGGACTGAGCAGTTCTTC. Translated, it gives CASTGTSGTEQFF.